The 18 T cell receptor beta chains given below trace back to one sample, sequenced in a study of metastatic and nonmetastatic thyroid tumors. TCRdb re-called the PCR reads via MiXCR. Of tens of thousands of clones in the sample, 16% were seen once. Treatment of any kind had been given to no patient before thyroid surgery. The sequencing sample was made of blood. The receptor set was obtained from a female donor with papillary thyroid cancer or a benign thyroid nodule (not recorded which). Some clones in this sample may be carry-over from other donors' samples.

In its sample, this clone was seen many times. The chain uses TRBV15 and TRBJ2-7; D is ambiguous. Germline lookup yields CDR1 LNHNV and CDR2 YYDKDF (reference sequence). There are 11 residues in the CDR3. The V gene lost 3 bases and the J gene lost 5 bases, with 5 bases spanning the gap. The CDR3 sequence: CATSRDDEQYF. Here the CDR3 DNA reads TGTGCCACCAGCAGGGATGACGAGCAGTACTTC.

This clone was seen only a few times. This chain connects TRBV19 to TRBJ1-5, with D possibly matching TRBD1 (5 bases). V was shortened by 3 bases and J by 13 bases, with 22 bases between the two germline ends. The CDR3 totals 15 residues. Germline V gives CDR1 LNHDA, CDR2 SQIVND (reference sequence). CDR3 nucleotide sequence: TGTGCCAGTAGTATGACAGACTATAGCAATCAGCAACAGCATTTT. It codes for CASSMTDYSNQQQHF.

Turning to this clone: A much bigger clone sits one base away, suggesting this may be a read error. The chain links TRBV4-2 to TRBJ2-3; TRBD2 matches 10 bases. Trimming took 2 bases from V and 4 from J; bases not matched to a gene: 6. The CDR3 consists of 16 residues. Germline V gene data show CDR1 as LGHNA and CDR2 as YNFKEQ. The CDR3 region is CASSQSSGTSADTQYF. DNA of the CDR3: TGTGCCAGCAGCCAATCGTCCGGGACTAGCGCAGATACGCAGTATTTT.

This clone was found many times. Other nucleotide sequences from this sample produce the same CDR3. This chain joins TRBV6-1 and TRBJ2-3, with 7 bases that match TRBD2. Trimming cost V 2 bases and J 0 bases; bases outside gene matches: 5. This CDR3 contains 16 residues. Germline V gene data show CDR1 as MNHNS and CDR2 as SASEGT. CDR3 sequence: CASSEMVGGSTDTQYF. For the CDR3, the DNA is TGTGCCAGCAGTGAAATGGTCGGGGGGAGCACAGATACGCAGTATTTT.

This clone was counted only a few times. The junction departs from the called germline gene at one end, perhaps through a read error. The V and J genes are TRBV27 and TRBJ2-7, with TRBD1 matching 9 bases. The CDR3 is made up of 18 amino acids. Germline CDR1 is MNHEY and CDR2 is SMNVEV (reference sequence). The CDR3 DNA reads as TGTGCCAGCAGTACTAAGCCGACAGGGGGTGCGAATTCCTTCGAGCAGTACTTC. This sequence encodes CASSTKPTGGANSFEQYF.

The table lists this clone with many counts. V usage is TRBV5-8 and J usage is TRBJ2-7; the D is unclear. V lost 2 bases and J 7 bases, leaving 4 bases between the germline ends. The germline CDR1 and CDR2 sequences are SGHTS and YDEGEE. The CDR3 spans 10 residues. For the CDR3, the DNA is TGTGCCAGCAGCTTAAAGGAGCAGTACTTC. It translates to CASSLKEQYF.

To note about this clone: The conserved phenylalanine or tryptophan is not found at the CDR3 terminus, so this likely reflects a read error. The chain recombines TRBV4-1 with TRBJ1-5, with D possibly being TRBD1 (6 bases). The V end lost 1 base, the J end lost 5 bases, and 12 bases lay between the germline ends. Germline V gives CDR1 MGHRA, CDR2 YSYEKL. CDR3 length: 15 residues. CDR3 sequence reads: CASSQGWGAYQPQHL. CDR3 sequence (DNA): TGCGCCAGCAGCCAAGGTTGGGGGGCGTATCAGCCCCAGCATTTG.

This clone was picked up many times. The chain links TRBV10-3 to TRBJ1-2; D call uncertain. Per the germline V gene, CDR1 is ENHRY and CDR2 is SYGVKD. V was clipped by 2 bases and J by 4 bases, with 20 bases between them. The CDR3 runs to 17 residues. This chain's CDR3 is CAISEPTNPDGLYGYTF. For the CDR3, the DNA is TGTGCCATCAGTGAGCCAACTAACCCCGACGGCCTCTATGGCTACACCTTC.

In this sample, this clone turned up a few times. Germline is not matched at one junction end, which may reflect a read error. V is TRBV27 and J is TRBJ2-2; D might be TRBD2 (6 bases). This CDR3 region has 16 residues. In germline, CDR1 is MNHEY, CDR2 SMNVEV (reference sequence). Written as DNA, the CDR3 is TGTGCCAGCAGTTTTTGTCTTGGAGGGATCACCGGGGATCTGTTTTTT. Protein: CASSFCLGGITGDLFF.

This clone was seen repeatedly, ten times or more. Other DNA sequences in this specimen translate into the identical CDR3. This sequence joins TRBV7-9 and TRBJ1-1; D is undetermined. Germline CDR1 is SEHNR and CDR2 is FQNEAQ (reference sequence). Trimming stripped 5 bases from V and 0 bases from J, with 7 bases between. There are 13 residues in the CDR3. CDR3 sequence reads: CASSADLNTEAFF. Written as DNA, the CDR3 is TGTGCCAGCAGCGCCGACTTGAACACTGAAGCTTTCTTT. Combining the CDR3 with reference TRBV7-9 and TRBJ1-1 gives the whole variable domain DTGVSQNPRHKITKRGQNVTFRCDPISEHNRLYWYRQTLGQGPEFLTYFQNEAQLEKSRLLSDRFSAERPKGSFSTLEIQRTEQGDSAMYLCASSADLNTEAFFGQGTRLTVV.

This clone was seen ten or more times. The V call is TRBV27, the J call TRBJ2-3; D could derive from TRBD1 or TRBD2 (5 bases each). Germline V gene lookup returns CDR1 MNHEY and CDR2 SMNVEV (reference sequence). V was cut by 0 bases and J by 6 bases, with 7 bases left in between. The CDR3 is 13 residues long. CDR3 in amino acids: CASSLSGRDTQYF. As DNA, the CDR3 is TGTGCCAGCAGTTTATCGGGACGGGATACGCAGTATTTT.

This clone was recorded at least ten times. The chain combines TRBV28 with TRBJ1-2; no clear D. Germline assignment: CDR1 MDHEN and CDR2 SYDVKM. The V end lost 2 bases, the J end lost 2 bases, and 9 bases lay between the germline ends. The CDR3 totals 14 residues. The CDR3 nucleotides are TGTGCCAGCAGTTTAGTTCAACAGAACTATGGCTACACCTTC. Its protein is CASSLVQQNYGYTF.

This clone was seen ten or more times. The genes are TRBV20-1 and TRBJ2-1; D possibly matches TRBD1 or TRBD2 (5 bases each). The V gene's germline CDR1 is DFQATT and CDR2 SNEGSKA (reference sequence). V gave up 6 bases and J gave up 7 bases, with 13 bases separating them. CDR3 length: 12 residues. The CDR3 nucleotides read TGCAGTGCCCCCGGGTGGGGGAATGAGCAGTTCTTC. Translating it yields CSAPGWGNEQFF.

This clone was seen at least ten times. The CDR3 nucleotides read TGCGCCAGCAGAGGTAGAGGGGTAGAATCCGGGGAGCTGTTTTTT. Translation gives CASRGRGVESGELFF. The V gene is TRBV4-1, the J gene TRBJ2-2; D is possibly TRBD1 or TRBD2 (5 bases each). Trimming shortened V by 6 bases and J by 6 bases, and 17 bases separated the two germline ends. This CDR3 spans 15 amino acids. The germline gives CDR1 MGHRA, CDR2 YSYEKL.

This clone was recorded many times. V usage is TRBV10-1 and J usage is TRBJ2-4; 8 bases are shared with TRBD2. The CDR3 length is 15 residues. J was trimmed by 1 base and V by 4 bases; bases with no gene match: 3. Germline CDR1 reads WNHNN; CDR2 reads SYGVQD (reference sequence). CDR3 coding DNA: TGCGCCAGCAGTGCTCGCGGGAGGGCCAAAAACATTCAGTACTTC. It is translated as CASSARGRAKNIQYF.

This clone was recorded at least ten times. The V gene is TRBV19, the J gene TRBJ1-2; D might be TRBD1 (6 bases). Germline V CDR1 and CDR2: LNHDA, SQIVND (reference sequence). V lost 3 bases and J lost 8, with 19 bases in between. The CDR3 spans 15 residues. Here the CDR3 DNA reads TGTGCCAGTAGTATCGGACGGGGGGCCCGTTTCGGCTACACCTTC. It yields the protein CASSIGRGARFGYTF.

The V gene is TRBV7-9, the J gene TRBJ1-1, with a possible D match to TRBD1 (5 bases). This CDR3 spans 14 amino acids. V dropped 5 bases and J dropped 5 bases, with 15 bases sitting between them. Germline V lookup: CDR1 SEHNR, CDR2 FQNEAQ (reference sequence). CDR3 sequence reads: CASSTLTGGTEAFF. The CDR3 DNA is TGTGCCAGCAGCACATTGACGGGGGGAACTGAAGCTTTCTTT.

This clone was counted ten times or more. This chain's CDR3 is CASSLDGNQETQYF. DNA for the CDR3: TGTGCCAGCAGCTTAGATGGGAACCAAGAGACCCAGTACTTC. The chain carries TRBV7-9 and TRBJ2-5; D unresolved. The CDR3 sequence is 14 residues long. The V and J ends lost 1 base and 0 bases respectively, with 6 bases between them. Germline lookup yields CDR1 SEHNR and CDR2 FQNEAQ (reference sequence).